The 26 T cell receptor beta chains presented below share a single source sample, sequenced in a study of T cells after posttransplantation cyclophosphamide. The method was immunoSEQ multiplex PCR; TCRdb's version includes in-frame clones alone and lacks a portion of them. In the table there are 500 or so clones, 89% of which are singletons. Cyclophosphamide on days +3 and +4 followed busulfan-fludarabine conditioning and a marrow graft. Sample: CD4+ T cells sorted from blood, taken after allogeneic stem cell transplant with posttransplant cyclophosphamide. The receptors were sampled from a female patient aged 50-60 years who received an allogeneic stem cell transplant from a related donor, was CMV-positive, and had no GVHD. Part of the T cells may come from the graft donor.

The rearrangement joins TRBV29-1 to TRBJ2-1; 8 nucleotides align to TRBD1. CDR1 is SQVTM and CDR2 is ANQGSEA in the germline V gene. The CDR3 has 12 amino acids. The V and J ends lost 5 bases and 9 bases, in that order; junction bases with no gene match: 6. CDR3 sequence: CSVLDRVTEQFF. As DNA, the CDR3 is TGCAGCGTTCTGGACAGGGTTACTGAGCAGTTCTTC.

This sequence joins TRBV28 and TRBJ2-3, with 7 bases lining up with TRBD1. The junction had 4 bases not matched to a gene; V was cut back by 5 bases and J by 2 bases. The CDR3 is 14 residues long. Germline V gene data show CDR1 as MDHEN and CDR2 as SYDVKM. The CDR3 coding sequence is TGTGCCAGCAGTAAGGGGGCGATCACAGATACGCAGTATTTT. As protein: CASSKGAITDTQYF. The variable domain in full, with the rest retrieved from reference TRBV28 and TRBJ2-3, is DVKVTQSSRYLVKRTGEKVFLECVQDMDHENMFWYRQDPGLGLRLIYFSYDVKMKEKGDIPEGYSVSREKKERFSLILESASTNQTSMYLCASSKGAITDTQYFGPGTRLTVL.

The chain joins TRBV6-5 to TRBJ2-7, with TRBD1 matching 7 bases. The J segment lost 2 bases and the V segment lost 9 bases, leaving 4 bases of the junction unmatched. Germline V CDR1 and CDR2: MNHEY, SVGAGI. The CDR3 runs 12 residues. The CDR3 reads CASRGQTYEQYF. The CDR3 nucleotides read TGTGCCAGTAGGGGACAGACCTACGAGCAGTACTTC.

The J gene is TRBJ1-2, the V gene TRBV7-9; TRBD1 matches at 7 bases. Germline-derived CDR1 and CDR2 are SEHNR and FQNEAQ (reference sequence). Trimming at V came to 7 bases and at J to 4 bases, leaving 9 bases not matched to a gene. The CDR3 loop spans 14 amino acids. The CDR3 is CASTVGRGTYGYTF. DNA of the CDR3: TGTGCCAGCACCGTAGGCAGGGGGACCTATGGCTACACCTTC.

The rearrangement joins TRBV5-1 to TRBJ2-2, with a weak D call TRBD2 (6 bases). Trimming shortened V by 1 base and J by 3 bases, and 7 bases separated the two germline ends. Germline CDR1 reads SGHRS; CDR2 reads YFSETQ. CDR3 size: 14 residues. The CDR3 protein is CASSLWGDTGELFF. The CDR3 coding sequence is TGCGCCAGCAGCTTGTGGGGGGACACCGGGGAGCTGTTTTTT.

CDR3 sequence: CAITTGAKNTQYF. The CDR3 bases are TGTGCCATTACGACAGGGGCCAAGAATACGCAGTATTTT. The chain couples TRBV28 to TRBJ2-3, with 8 bases that match TRBD1. V gave up 10 bases and J gave up 7 bases; unmatched junction bases: 10. The CDR3 runs to 13 residues. The germline CDR1 and CDR2 sequences are MDHEN and SYDVKM.

The genes are TRBV4-1 and TRBJ2-3; the match to TRBD2 covers 11 bases. This CDR3 spans 21 amino acids. V lost 2 bases to trimming and J lost 0 bases; unmatched junction nucleotides: 16. Looked up from germline, CDR1 is MGHRA and CDR2 is YSYEKL. CDR3 sequence reads: CASSQSRGGLAGGPSTDTQYF. The CDR3 region has the DNA TGCGCCAGCAGCCAATCACGCGGGGGGCTAGCGGGGGGCCCCAGCACAGATACGCAGTATTTT.

This clone has only a few counts. The CDR3 nucleotides read TGTGCCAGCAGTGAAAACCCGACTGTCACTAGCACAGATACGCAGTATTTT. It encodes CASSENPTVTSTDTQYF. V gene TRBV6-1 combines with J gene TRBJ2-3; D call uncertain. This CDR3 region has 17 residues. Germline CDR1 is MNHNS and CDR2 is SASEGT. Trimming pared 2 bases from V and 0 bases from J, leaving 15 bases between.

In this sample, this clone turned up once. The V and J genes are TRBV30 and TRBJ1-6, with D hard to call. The germline V and J ends were trimmed by 4 bases and 7 bases, with 8 bases remaining between them. Germline CDR1 and CDR2: GTSNPN and SVGIG (reference sequence). The CDR3 sequence is 12 residues long. The CDR3 region is CAWTFLNSPLHF. The CDR3 DNA sequence: TGTGCCTGGACCTTCCTAAATTCACCCCTCCACTTT. The entire variable domain, with the rest obtained from reference TRBV30 and TRBJ1-6, is as follows: SQTIHQWPATLVQPVGSPLSLECTVEGTSNPNLYWYRQAAGRGLQLLFYSVGIGQISSEVPQNLSASRPQDRQFILSSKKLLLSDSGFYLCAWTFLNSPLHFGNGTRLTVT.

The CDR3 spells CASSRNREPNEQFF. The CDR3 nucleotides are TGTGCCAGCAGCCGGAACAGGGAGCCCAATGAGCAGTTCTTC. The rearrangement links TRBV28 to TRBJ2-1, with a tentative D call TRBD1 (6 bases). This CDR3 has 14 amino acids. CDR1 and CDR2 (germline): MDHEN, SYDVKM. V was shortened by 6 bases and J by 6 bases, with 15 bases between the two germline ends.

V and J are TRBV6-5 and TRBJ2-1; possible D gene TRBD1, 6 bases. The CDR3 length is 15 residues. Trimming stripped 5 bases from V and 7 bases from J, with 18 bases between. The V gene's germline CDR1 is MNHEY and CDR2 SVGAGI. In DNA form, the CDR3 reads TGTGCCAGCAGTGGACCATACGGACAGCTAAATGAGCAGTTCTTC. Amino acids: CASSGPYGQLNEQFF.

V usage is TRBV19 and J usage is TRBJ2-7, with D uncertain. The CDR3 loop spans 12 amino acids. Germline V CDR1 and CDR2: LNHDA, SQIVND (reference sequence). V was clipped by 11 bases and J by 2 bases, with 13 bases between them. The CDR3: CASGPSTYEQYF. CDR3 in DNA: TGTGCCTCTGGGCCCTCAACCTACGAGCAGTACTTC.

This chain links TRBV5-5 with TRBJ2-1; 13 bases fit TRBD2. The CDR3 is 17 residues long. The germline V gene has CDR1 SGHKS and CDR2 YYEKEE (reference sequence). V trimming: 4 bases; J trimming: 0 bases; junction bases outside the gene matches: 4. CDR3 sequence: CASSTGTSGASYNEQFF. The CDR3 DNA is TGTGCCAGCAGCACCGGGACTAGCGGGGCCTCCTACAATGAGCAGTTCTTC.

The chain is built from TRBV5-1 and TRBJ2-1; D uncertain. Germline CDR1 is SGHRS and CDR2 is YFSETQ. This CDR3 has 16 residues. The V end was cut by 0 bases, the J end by 0 bases, with 10 bases between. CDR3 in DNA: TGCGCCAGCAGCTTGGCCATTCTAAGCTCCTACAATGAGCAGTTCTTC. The encoded protein is CASSLAILSSYNEQFF. The variable domain in full, completed from reference TRBV5-1 and TRBJ2-1, reads KAGVTQTPRYLIKTRGQQVTLSCSPISGHRSVSWYQQTPGQGLQFLFEYFSETQRNKGNFPGRFSGRQFSNSRSEMNVSTLELGDSALYLCASSLAILSSYNEQFFGPGTRLTVL.

The rearrangement uses TRBV5-1 and TRBJ2-5; 8 bases fit TRBD2. This CDR3 comprises 14 residues. CDR1 is SGHRS, CDR2 YFSETQ, per germline. With V trimmed by 4 bases and J by 3 bases, 5 bases remained unmatched. The CDR3, as DNA: TGCGCCAGCAGCCCGGGACTAGTGGAAGAGACCCAGTACTTC. Translation gives CASSPGLVEETQYF.

The chain combines TRBV5-6 with TRBJ2-3, with D tentatively TRBD2 (7 bases). Between the trimmed V and J ends, which lost 1 base and 2 bases, there was a span of 11 bases. The CDR3 has 15 amino acids. Germline loops: CDR1 SGHDT, CDR2 YYEEEE. The CDR3 loop is CASSLTGGPTDTQYF. The CDR3 DNA sequence: TGTGCCAGCAGCTTGACGGGGGGCCCCACAGATACGCAGTATTTT.

This chain links TRBV10-3 with TRBJ2-2, with TRBD1 matching over 7 bases. The CDR3 totals 16 residues. After removal of 10 bases from V and 4 bases from J, the junction contained 15 bases not matched to a gene. Germline loops: CDR1 ENHRY, CDR2 SYGVKD. This CDR3 is CATRENRDSITGELFF. Here the CDR3 DNA reads TGTGCCACCAGAGAGAACCGGGACAGCATCACCGGGGAGCTGTTTTTT.

The CDR3 bases are TGTGCCAGTAGTGCCTCCGGGACAGCCTACGAGCAGTACTTC. This codes for CASSASGTAYEQYF. This rearrangement joins TRBV19 to TRBJ2-7, with 7 bases that match TRBD1. From germline, CDR1 is LNHDA and CDR2 SQIVND (reference sequence). After removal of 5 bases from V and 2 bases from J, the junction contained 6 bases not matched to a gene. There are 14 residues in the CDR3.

This clone has more than one count but fewer than ten. This chain uses TRBV5-1 with TRBJ1-4; tentatively, D is TRBD1 (6 bases). This CDR3 spans 16 amino acids. CDR1 is SGHRS, CDR2 YFSETQ, per germline. With 3 bases removed from V and 4 bases from J, the gap between germline ends came to 16 bases. CDR3 nucleotides: TGCGCCAGCAGCTCCTCCAAGACAGGTGGTAATGAAAAACTGTTTTTT. It yields the protein CASSSSKTGGNEKLFF. The variable domain in full, completed from reference TRBV5-1 and TRBJ1-4, reads KAGVTQTPRYLIKTRGQQVTLSCSPISGHRSVSWYQQTPGQGLQFLFEYFSETQRNKGNFPGRFSGRQFSNSRSEMNVSTLELGDSALYLCASSSSKTGGNEKLFFGSGTQLSVL.

CDR3 sequence reads: CASSPLGGFNSPLHF. CDR3 coding DNA: TGTGCCAGCAGCCCCTTAGGAGGGTTTAATTCACCCCTCCACTTT. This chain uses TRBV11-2 with TRBJ1-6; D is undetermined. The germline V gene has CDR1 SGHAT and CDR2 FQNNGV. This CDR3 has 15 amino acids. V shed 5 bases and J shed 6 bases, with 14 bases lying between them. Based on the CDR3 plus reference TRBV11-2 and TRBJ1-6, the full variable domain is EAGVAQSPRYKIIEKRQSVAFWCNPISGHATLYWYQQILGQGPKLLIQFQNNGVVDDSQLPKDRFSAERLKGVDSTLKIQPAKLEDSAVYLCASSPLGGFNSPLHFGNGTRLTVT.

A single count supports this clone. The rearrangement joins TRBV19 to TRBJ2-2; D remains ambiguous. Germline V gene sequence: CDR1 LNHDA, CDR2 SQIVND (reference sequence). V was pared by 7 bases and J by 4 bases, with 13 bases between. This CDR3 has 14 amino acids. The CDR3 nucleotides are TGTGCCAGTACCTCTCGCGGCGGCACCGGGGAGCTGTTTTTT. Translated: CASTSRGGTGELFF. The entire variable domain, with the rest obtained from reference TRBV19 and TRBJ2-2, is as follows: DGGITQSPKYLFRKEGQNVTLSCEQNLNHDAMYWYRQDPGQGLRLIYYSQIVNDFQKGDIAEGYSVSREKKESFPLTVTSAQKNPTAFYLCASTSRGGTGELFFGEGSRLTVL.

This chain uses TRBV5-1 with TRBJ2-1; 8 nucleotides match TRBD2. The CDR3 sequence is 16 residues long. The ends lost 3 bases at V and 2 bases at J; junction bases unmatched: 7. Germline V gene sequence: CDR1 SGHRS, CDR2 YFSETQ. The chain's CDR3 is CASSSQSGGAYNEQFF. The CDR3, as DNA: TGCGCCAGCAGCTCCCAAAGCGGGGGTGCCTACAATGAGCAGTTCTTC.

The chain has TRBV10-3 and TRBJ1-5; perhaps TRBD1 as D (6 bases). The V and J ends lost 1 base and 3 bases respectively, with 10 bases between them. The CDR3 is 15 residues long. Germline V gene sequence: CDR1 ENHRY, CDR2 SYGVKD. CDR3 nucleotides: TGTGCCATCAGTGAGTATCGACAGGACAATCAGCCCCAGCATTTT. Translated: CAISEYRQDNQPQHF.

This clone was recorded once. The chain links TRBV11-2 to TRBJ2-3; maybe TRBD2 (5 bases). The CDR3 extends over 15 amino acids. The germline CDR1 and CDR2 sequences are SGHAT and FQNNGV. The V gene lost 8 bases and the J gene lost 2 bases, with 17 bases spanning the gap. The CDR3 region has the DNA TGTGCCAGCTCTAAGCCGGAGGCCAACACAGATACGCAGTATTTT. This codes for CASSKPEANTDTQYF. The full variable domain, its missing parts supplied by reference TRBV11-2 and TRBJ2-3, is EAGVAQSPRYKIIEKRQSVAFWCNPISGHATLYWYQQILGQGPKLLIQFQNNGVVDDSQLPKDRFSAERLKGVDSTLKIQPAKLEDSAVYLCASSKPEANTDTQYFGPGTRLTVL.

This sequence joins TRBV6-5 and TRBJ2-1; 13 bases fit TRBD2. With 5 bases clipped from V and 11 bases from J, the junction kept 6 bases outside the gene matches. CDR1 is MNHEY and CDR2 is SVGAGI in the germline V gene. The CDR3 runs 14 residues. CDR3 sequence reads: CASSPGLAGVQQFF. The CDR3 bases are TGTGCCAGCAGTCCTGGACTAGCGGGAGTGCAGCAGTTCTTC.

The DNA of the CDR3 is TGTGCCAGCAAACAAGGACAACCCTGGGCCGAGCAGTACTTC. This encodes CASKQGQPWAEQYF. The rearrangement uses TRBV7-9 and TRBJ2-7, with D possibly TRBD1 on 5 matching bases. CDR3 length: 14 residues. The germline V and J ends were trimmed by 7 bases and 6 bases, with 19 bases remaining between them. The V gene's germline CDR1 is SEHNR and CDR2 FQNEAQ (reference sequence).